This T cell receptor beta chain was profiled in a study of T cells in Graves' hyperthyroidism and ophthalmopathy. Germline CDR1 and CDR2: GTSNPN and SVGIG (reference sequence). V was pared by 3 bases and J by 7 bases, with 18 bases between. This CDR3 is built from 14 residues. From RNA transcripts, TCR beta CDR3 regions were amplified. The TCR CDR3 first-round RT-PCR relied on the HTBI primer set. TCRdb itself ran the multiplex PCR reads through MiXCR, one entry per CDR3 protein. The data show about 700,000 distinct CDR3 sequences, 12% to 15% seen once. The TCR was taken from a woman younger than 30 with Graves' hyperthyroidism. Sequenced sample: blood. The chain employs TRBV30 and TRBJ1-2; possibly TRBD1 for D (5 bases). The CDR3 region has the DNA TGTGCCTGGAGGCACCGGGGCCGACGCTTTGGCTACACCTTC. It is translated as CAWRHRGRRFGYTF.